This entry describes one TCR beta chain. The sample holds one count of this clone. Its binding antigen is unknown. Base qualities are not provided; no much larger clone lies one nucleotide away. The sample belongs to a study of shared clonotypes between healthy human individuals (dated by TCRdb to 2018 to 2021). For context, the study as a whole: Two women and a few men aged 18 to 49 years were included in the cohort. Per donor, three plates each were used for CD4 naive and CD4 memory, two for CD8 naive, and one for CD8 memory. The study deeply sequenced blood TCR repertoires of several healthy adults to estimate repertoire size and the extent of clonotype sharing between individuals. Different laboratories and diverse techniques were used to prepare libraries and sequence TCR repertoires, to increase sequencing depth and limit assay-specific biases. Between about 0.9 and 8.9 billion PBMCs per donor were obtained by leukapheresis.

The cysteine opens and the phenylalanine closes a CDR3 of 16 amino acids. The retained sequence is limited to the CDR3, 48 bases, with the frame set at the first base. The germline V gene yields ENHRY for CDR1 and SYGVKD for CDR2. V is reduced by 0 bases and J by 2 bases, leaving a spacing of 13 bases between them. TCR CDR3 regions were amplified from genomic DNA by multiplex PCR using the deep immunoSEQ assay. Extracted genomic DNA from each cell subset was spread evenly across all wells of several immunoSEQ 96-well plates, with each plate serving as a replicate. For sorted subsets, around 200 ng genomic DNA, equal to 30,000 to 35,000 T cell genomes, was loaded into each replicate PCR. Purified libraries were measured with a Qubit 3.0 fluorometer, size-checked on a Bioanalyzer 2100, and measured again with the KAPA Library Quantification kit. A separate single-read 150-cycle Illumina NextSeq 550 flow cell was used to sequence each immunoSEQ 96-well plate. As for the original processing: Because only junctional sequences without quality scores were contained in the immunoSEQ output, filtering matching that applied to full-length reads could not be performed. Sequences were annotated with PyIR, a Python wrapper for IgBLAST v1.9, using IMGT germline references to assign V/J genes and CDR3. Any read was removed if the V/J assignment was weak (E-value above 1e-6), the CDR3 was missing, or the read contained stop codons, out-of-frame junctions, or ambiguous translated residues. V3J clonotypes were defined as sequences sharing the same inferred V gene, J gene, and CDR3 amino acid sequence. Percentage overlap between repertoires was computed as shared unique clonotypes divided by the size of the smaller repertoire. Richness of each repertoire was evaluated using RTK rarefaction, the Chao1 estimator, and Recon v2.1 estimates of unobserved clonotypes. Generation probabilities for all TCRbeta clonotypes obtained by the gDNA method from several donors were computed using OLGA. This immuneACCESS table, as held by TCRdb, lists in-frame sequences with V and J called but not all clones. Of the missing ones, under half trace to an unresolved V gene in checked studies; the others have no known cause. From that table come the V and J calls and clone size; the DNA was used to work out D and trimming. The sample contains about 2.4 million clones, approximately 93% of them found a single time. The ten largest account for 0.35% to 0.45% of the sample.

The donors were healthy, HIV-negative adults with no recently reported acute infections or vaccinations. All donors were Caucasian adults living in Nashville, Tennessee, USA. Magnetic negative selection was used to enrich CD4+ T cells, after which naive cells were positively selected on CD45RA and the negative fraction became the memory subset. Blood was collected by leukapheresis, and PBMCs were isolated by Ficoll-Histopaque density gradient centrifugation and then cryopreserved in liquid nitrogen vapor phase. Analytical flow cytometry was used to check the purity and quantity of each magnetically sorted T cell population. Genomic DNA was isolated from each sorted fraction and quantified by UV absorbance on a Nanodrop 2000c. General conclusions and limits of the study: Naive subsets generally had larger estimated clonotype richness than memory subsets did. Incomplete sequencing was indicated by rarefaction of sorted-subset datasets, despite the large sequencing depth. Pairwise subsampling indicated that sequencing depth was expected to affect the degree of clonotype sharing among donors. Higher generation probabilities were observed for clonotypes shared by all four sorted-subset donors than for non-shared clonotypes. The genetic and exposure-history diversity represented was limited by the small number of donors. Sampling was restricted to blood, and TCR repertoires in tissues likely differ from the TCR repertoires found in blood. When several donors were compared, the shared fraction of clonotypes was roughly 5% for naive CD4, more than 3% for naive CD8, 2% to 2.5% for memory CD4, and around 0.4% for memory CD8.

Specimen: naive CD4+ T cells from PBMCs. What this sample's cell subset or site label stands for: CD45RA+ positively selected. The receptor was derived from a man between 18 and 29 years old in good health. Some clones in this sample may be carry-over from other donors' samples. The rearranged segments are TRBV10-3 and TRBJ2-5; no confident D gene assignment can be made. At the DNA level, the sequence is TGTGCCATCAGTGAGTCTCTGGGTGGCGGACAAGAGACCCAGTACTTC. This sequence encodes CAISESLGGGQETQYF.